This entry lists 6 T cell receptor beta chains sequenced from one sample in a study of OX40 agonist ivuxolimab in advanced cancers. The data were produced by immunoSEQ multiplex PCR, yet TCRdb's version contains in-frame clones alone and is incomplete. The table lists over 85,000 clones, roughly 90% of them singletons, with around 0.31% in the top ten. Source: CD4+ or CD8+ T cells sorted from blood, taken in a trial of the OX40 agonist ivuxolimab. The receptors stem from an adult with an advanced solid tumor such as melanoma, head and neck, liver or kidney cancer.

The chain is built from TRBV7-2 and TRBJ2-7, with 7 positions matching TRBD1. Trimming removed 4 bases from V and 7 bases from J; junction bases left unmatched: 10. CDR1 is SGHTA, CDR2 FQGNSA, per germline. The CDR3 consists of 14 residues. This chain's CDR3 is CASSSRTGLLEQYF. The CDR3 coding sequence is TGTGCCAGCAGCTCAAGGACAGGTCTTTTGGAGCAGTACTTC.

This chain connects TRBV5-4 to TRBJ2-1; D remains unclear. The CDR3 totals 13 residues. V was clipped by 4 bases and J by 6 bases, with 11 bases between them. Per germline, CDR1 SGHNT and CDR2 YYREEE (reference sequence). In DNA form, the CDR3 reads TGTGCCAGCAGCCGGACCCCCCTCAATGAGCAGTTCTTC. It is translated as CASSRTPLNEQFF. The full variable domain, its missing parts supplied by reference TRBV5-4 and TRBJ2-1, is ETGVTQSPTHLIKTRGQQVTLRCSSQSGHNTVSWYQQALGQGPQFIFQYYREEENGRGNFPPRFSGLQFPNYSSELNVNALELDDSALYLCASSRTPLNEQFFGPGTRLTVL.

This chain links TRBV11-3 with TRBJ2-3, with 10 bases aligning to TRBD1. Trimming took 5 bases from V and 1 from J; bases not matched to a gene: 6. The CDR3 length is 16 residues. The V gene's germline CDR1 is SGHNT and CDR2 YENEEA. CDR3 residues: CASSPGTGARTDTQYF. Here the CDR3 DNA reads TGTGCCAGCAGCCCCGGGACAGGGGCCCGCACAGATACGCAGTATTTT.

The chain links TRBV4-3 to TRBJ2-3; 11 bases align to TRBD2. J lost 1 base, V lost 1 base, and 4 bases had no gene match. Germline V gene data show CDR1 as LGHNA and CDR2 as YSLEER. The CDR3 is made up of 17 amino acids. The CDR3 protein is CASSQGGTSGGTDTQYF. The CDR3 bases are TGCGCCAGCAGCCAAGGGGGGACTAGCGGTGGCACAGATACGCAGTATTTT.

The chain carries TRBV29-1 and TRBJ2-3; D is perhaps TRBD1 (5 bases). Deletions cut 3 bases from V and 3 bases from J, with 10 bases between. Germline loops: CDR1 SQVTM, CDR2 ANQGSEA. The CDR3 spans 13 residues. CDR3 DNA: TGCAGCGTTGAGCAGGGCCCAACAGATACGCAGTATTTT. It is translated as CSVEQGPTDTQYF.

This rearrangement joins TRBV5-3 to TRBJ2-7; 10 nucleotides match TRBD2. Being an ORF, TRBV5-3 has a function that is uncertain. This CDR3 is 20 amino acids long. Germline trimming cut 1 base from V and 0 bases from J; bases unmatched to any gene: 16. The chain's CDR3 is CARSLQRGASGSASSYEQYF. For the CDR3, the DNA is TGTGCCAGAAGCTTGCAAAGAGGGGCTAGCGGGAGTGCAAGCTCCTACGAGCAGTACTTC.